This TCR beta chain was identified during a study of Graves' ophthalmopathy and Graves' hyperthyroidism. Study results and caveats: Ophthalmopathy and stable hyperthyroidism were discriminated by a 13-signature model, with about 90% sensitivity and 81.08% specificity.

The CDR3 loop spans 15 amino acids. Trimming removed 1 base from V and 0 bases from J; junction bases left unmatched: 0. Germline assignment: CDR1 LNHNV and CDR2 YYDKDF (reference sequence). Beta-chain TCR CDR3 regions were amplified from RNA transcripts. First-round RT-PCR used HTBI primers; second-round multiplex PCR followed. TCRdb redid the calling of the multiplex PCR reads with MiXCR, one entry per CDR3 protein. Of about 700,000 distinct CDR3 sequences detected, roughly 41% appear once; the ten largest clones hold more than 3%. This clonotype was recorded a few times. Its specificity is not known.

The clonotype was recovered from an adult man with Graves' ophthalmopathy. Material for sequencing was peripheral blood. V gene TRBV15 combines with J gene TRBJ2-5; 9 positions agree with TRBD2. In nucleotides, the CDR3 is TGTGCCACCAGCAGAGTAGCGGGGGACCAAGAGACCCAGTACTTC. Translated: CATSRVAGDQETQYF.